Each of the 23 T cell receptor beta chains below was sequenced from the same sample in a study of Ad26.COV2.S vaccination and SARS-CoV-2 variants. Profiling relied on immunoSEQ multiplex PCR, and the TCRdb table lists in-frame clones only, not all of them. The sample shows about half a million clones, about 88% of them seen only once. Treatment here: 19 received Ad26.COV2.S at low or high dose, single or two shots; about 5 received placebo; per-sample allocation not given. At day 63 after the first vaccine or placebo injection, samples were drawn. Sequencing was performed on peripheral blood, taken in a trial of Ad26.COV2.S vaccine versus placebo. The source of these receptors is a person aged 18-60 years who received the Ad26.COV2.S COVID-19 vaccine or a placebo.

The chain recombines TRBV29-1 with TRBJ1-1; 9 positions agree with TRBD1. The trim removed 6 bases at V and 3 bases at J, leaving 11 bases unmatched. Per the germline V gene, CDR1 is SQVTM and CDR2 is ANQGSEA. The length of the CDR3 is 15 residues. The DNA for the CDR3 is TGCAGCGTGGCCGGGACAGGGATCGTCTACACTGAAGCTTTCTTT. Translated, it gives CSVAGTGIVYTEAFF.

This rearrangement joins TRBV27 to TRBJ1-5; D gene uncertain. Germline CDR1 MNHEY, CDR2 SMNVEV (reference sequence). The V end lost 5 bases, the J end lost 4 bases, and 12 bases lay between the germline ends. The CDR3 extends over 14 amino acids. CDR3 sequence (DNA): TGTGCCAGCAGTCCCAGGAAGGGAAATCAGCCCCAGCATTTT. The encoded protein is CASSPRKGNQPQHF.

The genes are TRBV14 and TRBJ2-5; TRBD2 is a possible D gene (5 bases). The CDR3 length is 15 residues. Germline V gives CDR1 SGHDN, CDR2 FVKESK. Trimming took off 1 base at V and 3 bases at J, with 12 bases between the two ends. This CDR3 reads CASSQGLTHEETQYF. The CDR3 coding sequence is TGTGCCAGCAGCCAAGGACTAACCCACGAAGAGACCCAGTACTTC.

This clone was seen only a few times. Other DNA sequences in the sample encode the same CDR3. The V gene is TRBV6-5, the J gene TRBJ2-7; 8 bases fit TRBD1. This CDR3 comprises 14 residues. The V gene end was trimmed by 5 bases and the J gene end by 0 bases; junction bases not matched to a gene: 3. Germline CDR1 and CDR2: MNHEY and SVGAGI. The DNA of the CDR3 is TGTGCCAGCAGTCGACAGGGGACCTCCTACGAGCAGTACTTC. This sequence encodes CASSRQGTSYEQYF.

The chain combines TRBV7-2 with TRBJ1-1; D is possibly TRBD1 (6 bases). The germline gives CDR1 SGHTA, CDR2 FQGNSA. Trimming cost V 5 bases and J 5 bases, with 12 bases left between them. This CDR3 has 13 amino acids. The CDR3 here is CASSHAGVTEAFF. The CDR3 DNA reads TGTGCCAGCAGCCACGCAGGGGTGACTGAAGCTTTCTTT.

The chain employs TRBV5-1 and TRBJ1-1, with a tentative D call TRBD1 (5 bases). V lost 4 bases and J lost 4, with 11 bases in between. This CDR3 is 13 amino acids long. CDR1 is SGHRS, CDR2 YFSETQ, per germline. The CDR3 loop reads CASSDGTGTEAFF. CDR3 nucleotides: TGCGCCAGCAGCGATGGGACGGGCACTGAAGCTTTCTTT.

This clone showed up just once. This chain connects TRBV9 to TRBJ2-3, with TRBD1 matching over 9 bases. V shed 3 bases and J 2 bases; nucleotides not matched to a gene: 4. The CDR3 loop spans 15 amino acids. Germline values: CDR1 SGDLS, CDR2 YYNGEE. The DNA for the CDR3 is TGTGCCAGCAGCGCTGGACAGGGGAACACAGATACGCAGTATTTT. Translated, it gives CASSAGQGNTDTQYF. The full variable domain, with the rest looked up from reference TRBV9 and TRBJ2-3, is DSGVTQTPKHLITATGQRVTLRCSPRSGDLSVYWYQQSLDQGLQFLIQYYNGEERAKGNILERFSAQQFPDLHSELNLSSLELGDSALYFCASSAGQGNTDTQYFGPGTRLTVL.

V is TRBV28 and J is TRBJ1-5; the D gene is possibly TRBD1 (5 bases). The germline V and J ends were trimmed by 6 bases and 7 bases, with 22 bases remaining between them. This CDR3 contains 16 residues. Germline V gives CDR1 MDHEN, CDR2 SYDVKM. CDR3 DNA sequence: TGTGCCAGCAGCCCTCTTGATGGGGGGGTCGTACAGCCCCAGCATTTT. Protein: CASSPLDGGVVQPQHF.

The rearrangement joins TRBV6-6 to TRBJ1-3, with a tentative D call TRBD1 (6 bases). Germline V gene sequence: CDR1 MNHNY, CDR2 SVGAGI (reference sequence). This CDR3 comprises 14 residues. V was cut by 11 bases and J by 3 bases, with 17 bases left in between. The CDR3 sequence: CAVRKGQFGNTIYF. The CDR3 DNA is TGTGCCGTGCGAAAAGGACAGTTTGGAAACACCATATATTTT.

The chain combines TRBV6-5 with TRBJ2-5; D is ambiguous. This CDR3 has 15 residues. V lost 0 bases to trimming and J lost 2 bases, with 10 bases between them. Germline V lookup: CDR1 MNHEY, CDR2 SVGAGI. The chain's CDR3 is CASSYSPGGQETQYF. In nucleotides, the CDR3 is TGTGCCAGCAGTTACTCCCCTGGTGGACAAGAGACCCAGTACTTC.

The chain is built from TRBV7-3 and TRBJ2-1; 9 bases line up with TRBD2. CDR1 SGHTA and CDR2 FQGTGA come from the germline V gene. J gave up 10 bases and V 7 bases, and 14 bases lay outside the gene matches. CDR3 length equals 15 residues. CDR3 in amino acids: CASKATGTSLYEQFF. The DNA of the CDR3 is TGTGCCAGCAAAGCAACCGGGACTAGCTTATACGAGCAGTTCTTC.

The chain couples TRBV27 to TRBJ2-6; D perhaps matches TRBD1 (6 bases). V was clipped by 2 bases and J by 0 bases, with 23 bases between them. This CDR3 comprises 21 residues. The germline V gene encodes CDR1 MNHEY and CDR2 SMNVEV (reference sequence). The CDR3 coding sequence is TGTGCCAGCAGTTTAACTGCCGACAGGATAGCTATACCCTCTGGGGCCAACGTCCTGACTTTC. Translation gives CASSLTADRIAIPSGANVLTF.

V gene TRBV28 combines with J gene TRBJ2-3; D is unresolved. The length of the CDR3 is 14 residues. Germline V lookup: CDR1 MDHEN, CDR2 SYDVKM. The V gene lost 5 bases and the J gene lost 0 bases, with 9 bases spanning the gap. CDR3 sequence reads: CASSPLWSTDTQYF. The DNA for the CDR3 is TGTGCCAGCAGTCCCCTCTGGAGCACAGATACGCAGTATTTT. Filled out from reference TRBV28 and TRBJ2-3, the complete variable domain reads DVKVTQSSRYLVKRTGEKVFLECVQDMDHENMFWYRQDPGLGLRLIYFSYDVKMKEKGDIPEGYSVSREKKERFSLILESASTNQTSMYLCASSPLWSTDTQYFGPGTRLTVL.

For this clone: A read error may account for a junction end that differs from germline. The rearrangement links TRBV7-2 to TRBJ1-1, with D perhaps matching TRBD1 (5 bases). This CDR3 spans 9 amino acids. Germline CDR1 is SGHTA and CDR2 is FQGNSA. The CDR3 loop is CASSWGRGF. Written as DNA, the CDR3 is TGTGCCAGCAGCTGGGGCCGGGGGTTT.

CDR3 DNA: TGTGCCAGTAGTCCGGGGGGACAGGGGGCCTACGAGCAGTACTTC. As protein: CASSPGGQGAYEQYF. This sequence joins TRBV5-4 and TRBJ2-7; 11 bases fit TRBD1. Germline V lookup: CDR1 SGHNT, CDR2 YYREEE (reference sequence). Trimming removed 8 bases from V and 2 bases from J; junction bases left unmatched: 9. The CDR3 consists of 15 residues. Based on the CDR3 plus reference TRBV5-4 and TRBJ2-7, the full variable domain is ETGVTQSPTHLIKTRGQQVTLRCSSQSGHNTVSWYQQALGQGPQFIFQYYREEENGRGNFPPRFSGLQFPNYSSELNVNALELDDSALYLCASSPGGQGAYEQYFGPGTRLTVT.

The J gene is TRBJ1-2, the V gene TRBV29-1; TRBD1 matches at 9 bases. CDR1 SQVTM and CDR2 ANQGSEA come from the germline V gene. With V trimmed by 3 bases and J by 1 base, 3 bases remained unmatched. CDR3 length: 14 amino acids. CDR3 region: CSVDMDRGNYGYTF. The CDR3 nucleotides are TGCAGCGTTGATATGGACAGGGGTAACTATGGCTACACCTTC. Based on the CDR3 plus reference TRBV29-1 and TRBJ1-2, the full variable domain is SAVISQKPSRDICQRGTSLTIQCQVDSQVTMMFWYRQQPGQSLTLIATANQGSEATYESGFVIDKFPISRPNLTFSTLTVSNMSPEDSSIYLCSVDMDRGNYGYTFGSGTRLTVV.

Written as DNA, the CDR3 is TGTGCCAGCAGCGTAGGGACAGGGTTTAGTGGCTACACCTTC. It translates to CASSVGTGFSGYTF. The chain combines TRBV9 with TRBJ1-2, with 8 bases matching TRBD1. The trim removed 0 bases at V and 7 bases at J, leaving 5 bases unmatched. CDR1 SGDLS and CDR2 YYNGEE come from the germline V gene. This CDR3 region has 14 residues.

The rearrangement uses TRBV2 and TRBJ2-4; D perhaps matches TRBD1 (5 bases). In germline, CDR1 is SNHLY, CDR2 FYNNEI. This CDR3 contains 12 residues. Trimming shortened V by 2 bases and J by 6 bases, and 5 bases separated the two germline ends. The CDR3 nucleotides are TGTGCCAGCAGTGAACAGGGAAACATTCAGTACTTC. Protein product: CASSEQGNIQYF. Together with reference TRBV2 and TRBJ2-4, the CDR3 gives the full variable domain: EPEVTQTPSHQVTQMGQEVILRCVPISNHLYFYWYRQILGQKVEFLVSFYNNEISEKSEIFDDQFSVERPDGSNFTLKIRSTKLEDSAMYFCASSEQGNIQYFGAGTRLSVL.

This clone appeared a single time. The genes are TRBV5-6 and TRBJ2-5, with D maybe TRBD1 (6 bases). With 4 bases removed from V and 4 bases from J, the gap between germline ends came to 11 bases. The CDR3 has 13 amino acids. The germline V gene encodes CDR1 SGHDT and CDR2 YYEEEE. The DNA of the CDR3 is TGTGCCAGCAGCCCAAACAGGGTAGAGACCCAGTACTTC. The encoded protein is CASSPNRVETQYF. Based on the CDR3 plus reference TRBV5-6 and TRBJ2-5, the full variable domain is DAGVTQSPTHLIKTRGQQVTLRCSPKSGHDTVSWYQQALGQGPQFIFQYYEEEERQRGNFPDRFSGHQFPNYSSELNVNALLLGDSALYLCASSPNRVETQYFGPGTRLLVL.

This chain uses TRBV1 with TRBJ2-2. TRBV1 is termed a pseudogene. The CDR3 length is 17 residues. The CDR3 sequence: CTSSQEGYGQKVGELFF. CDR3 DNA: TGCACCAGCAGCCAAGAAGGTTACGGGCAGAAGGTCGGGGAGCTGTTTTTT.

The J gene is TRBJ2-3, the V gene TRBV6-6, with D tentatively TRBD1 (5 bases). This CDR3 contains 15 residues. V lost 7 bases to trimming and J lost 1 base, with 15 bases between them. CDR1 and CDR2 (germline): MNHNY, SVGAGI (reference sequence). The CDR3, as DNA: TGTGCCAGCACCCCCAGGGTGTCAGGCACAGATACGCAGTATTTT. Translated: CASTPRVSGTDTQYF.

The DNA for the CDR3 is TGCAGCGACCGGACTAGCGGGAGCCAAGAGACCCAGTACTTC. This translates into CSDRTSGSQETQYF. The chain is built from TRBV29-1 and TRBJ2-5; 13 bases agree with TRBD2. V shed 7 bases, J shed 1 base, and the junction held 3 bases outside the gene matches. Germline CDR1 is SQVTM and CDR2 is ANQGSEA. This CDR3 is built from 14 residues.

The table lists this clone with a count of one. V is TRBV18 and J is TRBJ2-7, with 8 bases aligning to TRBD1. Germline V gene lookup returns CDR1 KGHSH and CDR2 LQKENI. The CDR3 is 14 residues long. The ends lost 3 bases at V and 6 bases at J; junction bases unmatched: 7. CDR3 loop: CASSPSDRGLEQYF. DNA for the CDR3: TGTGCCAGCTCACCCAGTGACAGGGGCCTCGAGCAGTACTTC.